This T cell receptor beta chain comes out of a study of human T cells and chemical hapten exposure. This clonotype has only a few counts. Its antigen remains unknown. One entry per CDR3 protein, called by TCRdb with MiXCR from the RACE reads. Of 200,000 to 300,000 distinct CDR3 sequences listed, 8.6% are singletons. Described time point: pre-sensitization, week 0. Treatment here: therapeutic diphenylcyclopropenone sensitization with weekly scalp DPC. Overall study findings and caveats: Expanded TCRs produced significantly more large CDR3 similarity clusters than controls did.

This TCR came from a woman in her thirties or forties with alopecia areata. Some clones in this sample may be carry-over from other donors' samples. The input for sequencing was whole blood, taken in connection with sensitization to the hapten diphenylcyclopropenone (DPC).

Written as DNA, the CDR3 is TGTGCCAGCAGCCCCGTGCGTAGGCAAGAGACCCAGTACTTC. This encodes CASSPVRRQETQYF. V gene TRBV7-6 combines with J gene TRBJ2-5, with D unclear. Deletions cut 5 bases from V and 2 bases from J, with 12 bases between. CDR1 and CDR2 from the germline V gene are SGHVS and FNYEAQ. CDR3 length: 14 amino acids.